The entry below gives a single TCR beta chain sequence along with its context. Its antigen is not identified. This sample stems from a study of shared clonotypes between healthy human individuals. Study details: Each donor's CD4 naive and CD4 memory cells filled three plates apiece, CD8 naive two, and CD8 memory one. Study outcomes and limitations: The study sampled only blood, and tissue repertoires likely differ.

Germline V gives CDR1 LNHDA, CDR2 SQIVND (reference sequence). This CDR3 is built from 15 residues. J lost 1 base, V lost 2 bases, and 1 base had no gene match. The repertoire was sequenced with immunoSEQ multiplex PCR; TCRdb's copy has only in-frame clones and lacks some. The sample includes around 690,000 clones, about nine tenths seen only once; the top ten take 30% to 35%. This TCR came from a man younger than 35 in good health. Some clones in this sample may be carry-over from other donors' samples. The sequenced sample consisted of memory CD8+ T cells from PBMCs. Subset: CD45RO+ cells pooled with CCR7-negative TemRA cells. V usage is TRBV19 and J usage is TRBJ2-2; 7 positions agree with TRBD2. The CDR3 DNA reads TGTGCCAGTAGTATACTAGCGGAGAACACCGGGGAGCTGTTTTTT. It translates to CASSILAENTGELFF.